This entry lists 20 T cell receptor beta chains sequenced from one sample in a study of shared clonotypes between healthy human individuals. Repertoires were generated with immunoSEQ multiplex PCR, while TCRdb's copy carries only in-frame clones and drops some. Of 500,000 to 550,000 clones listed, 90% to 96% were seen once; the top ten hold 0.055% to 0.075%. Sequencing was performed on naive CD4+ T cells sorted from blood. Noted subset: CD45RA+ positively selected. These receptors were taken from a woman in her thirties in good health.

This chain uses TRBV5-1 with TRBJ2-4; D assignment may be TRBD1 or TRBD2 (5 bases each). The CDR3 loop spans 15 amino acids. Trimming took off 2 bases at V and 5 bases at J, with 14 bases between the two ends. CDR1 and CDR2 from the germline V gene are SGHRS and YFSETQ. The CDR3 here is CASSFSRDHENIQYF. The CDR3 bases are TGCGCCAGCAGCTTTAGTAGGGACCACGAAAACATTCAGTACTTC.

The CDR3 loop is CASREPARIQPQHF. The CDR3 bases are TGTGCCAGCAGGGAACCGGCGAGGATTCAGCCCCAGCATTTT. The chain carries TRBV28 and TRBJ1-5; D is unresolved. The CDR3 contains 14 residues. Trimming shortened V by 6 bases and J by 6 bases, and 15 bases separated the two germline ends. Germline V gene data show CDR1 as MDHEN and CDR2 as SYDVKM.

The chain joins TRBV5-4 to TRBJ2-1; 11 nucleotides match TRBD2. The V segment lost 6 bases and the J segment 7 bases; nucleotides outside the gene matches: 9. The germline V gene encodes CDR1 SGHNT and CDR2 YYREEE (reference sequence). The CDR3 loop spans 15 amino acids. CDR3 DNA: TGTGCCAGCAAATTAGCGGGAGGGCCCAAAAATGAGCAGTTCTTC. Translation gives CASKLAGGPKNEQFF.

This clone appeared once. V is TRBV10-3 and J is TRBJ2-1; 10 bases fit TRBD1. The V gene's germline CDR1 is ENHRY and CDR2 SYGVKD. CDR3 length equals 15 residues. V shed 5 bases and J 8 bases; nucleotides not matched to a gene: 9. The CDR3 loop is CAISNTGTGDYEQFF. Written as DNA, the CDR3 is TGTGCCATCAGTAACACCGGGACAGGGGACTATGAGCAGTTCTTC.

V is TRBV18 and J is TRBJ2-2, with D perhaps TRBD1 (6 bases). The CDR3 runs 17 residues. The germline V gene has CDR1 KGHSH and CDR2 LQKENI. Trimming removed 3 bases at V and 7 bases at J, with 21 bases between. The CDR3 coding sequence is TGTGCCAGCTCACCTGATAACAGGGCTTCGAGGGTCGGGGAGCTGTTTTTT. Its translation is CASSPDNRASRVGELFF.

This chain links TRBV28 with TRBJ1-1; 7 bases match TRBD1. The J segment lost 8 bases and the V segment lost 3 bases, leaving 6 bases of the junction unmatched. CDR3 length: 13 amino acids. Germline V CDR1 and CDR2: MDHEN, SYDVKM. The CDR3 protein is CASSFIRGDEAFF. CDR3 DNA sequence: TGTGCCAGCAGTTTCATCAGGGGGGACGAAGCTTTCTTT. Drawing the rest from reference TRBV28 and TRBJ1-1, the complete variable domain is DVKVTQSSRYLVKRTGEKVFLECVQDMDHENMFWYRQDPGLGLRLIYFSYDVKMKEKGDIPEGYSVSREKKERFSLILESASTNQTSMYLCASSFIRGDEAFFGQGTRLTVV.

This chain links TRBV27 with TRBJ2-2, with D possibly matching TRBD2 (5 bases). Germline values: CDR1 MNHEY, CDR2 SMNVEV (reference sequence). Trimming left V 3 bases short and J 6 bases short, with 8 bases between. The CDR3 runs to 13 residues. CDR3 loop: CASSFGGSGELFF. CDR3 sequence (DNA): TGTGCCAGCAGTTTCGGCGGGTCCGGGGAGCTGTTTTTT.

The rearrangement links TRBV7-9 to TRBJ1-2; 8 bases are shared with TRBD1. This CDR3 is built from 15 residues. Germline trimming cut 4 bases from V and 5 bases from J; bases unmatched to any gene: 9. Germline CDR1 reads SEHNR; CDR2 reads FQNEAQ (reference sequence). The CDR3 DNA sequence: TGTGCCAGCAGCTCAAACAGGGGGGACGGATATGGCTACACCTTC. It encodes CASSSNRGDGYGYTF.

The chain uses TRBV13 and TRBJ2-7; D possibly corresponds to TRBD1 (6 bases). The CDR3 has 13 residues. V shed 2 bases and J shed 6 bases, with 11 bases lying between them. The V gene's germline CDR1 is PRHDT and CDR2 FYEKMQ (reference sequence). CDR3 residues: CASSLPRGGEQYF. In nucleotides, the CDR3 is TGTGCCAGCAGCTTACCCAGGGGTGGCGAGCAGTACTTC.

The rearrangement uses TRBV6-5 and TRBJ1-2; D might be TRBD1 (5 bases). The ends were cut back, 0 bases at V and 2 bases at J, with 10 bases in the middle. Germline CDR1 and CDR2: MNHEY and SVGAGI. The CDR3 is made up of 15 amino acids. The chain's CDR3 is CASSYSQQANYGYTF. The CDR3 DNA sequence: TGTGCCAGCAGTTACTCGCAACAGGCCAACTATGGCTACACCTTC.

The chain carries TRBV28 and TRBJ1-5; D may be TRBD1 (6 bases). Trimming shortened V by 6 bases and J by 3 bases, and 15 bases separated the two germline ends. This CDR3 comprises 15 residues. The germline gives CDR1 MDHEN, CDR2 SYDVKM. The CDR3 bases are TGTGCCAGCAGCAGTGCGGGACATCACAATCAGCCCCAGCATTTT. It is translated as CASSSAGHHNQPQHF.

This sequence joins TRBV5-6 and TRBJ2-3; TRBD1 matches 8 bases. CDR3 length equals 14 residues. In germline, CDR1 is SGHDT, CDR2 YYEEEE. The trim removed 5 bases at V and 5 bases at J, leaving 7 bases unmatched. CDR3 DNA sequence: TGTGCCAGCAGTACCCAGGGGGCCATAGATACGCAGTATTTT. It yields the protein CASSTQGAIDTQYF.

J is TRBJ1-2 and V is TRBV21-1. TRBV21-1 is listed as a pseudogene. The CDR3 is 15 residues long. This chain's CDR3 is CANQKPPVQGYGYTF. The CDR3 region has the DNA TGTGCCAACCAAAAACCCCCTGTACAAGGCTATGGCTACACCTTC.

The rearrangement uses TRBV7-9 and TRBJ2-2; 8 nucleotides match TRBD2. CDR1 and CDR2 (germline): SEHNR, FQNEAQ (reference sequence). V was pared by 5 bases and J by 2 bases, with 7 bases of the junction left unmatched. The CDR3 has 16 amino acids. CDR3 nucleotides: TGTGCCAGCAGCCCCTTAGCGGGACCTAACACCGGGGAGCTGTTTTTT. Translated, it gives CASSPLAGPNTGELFF.

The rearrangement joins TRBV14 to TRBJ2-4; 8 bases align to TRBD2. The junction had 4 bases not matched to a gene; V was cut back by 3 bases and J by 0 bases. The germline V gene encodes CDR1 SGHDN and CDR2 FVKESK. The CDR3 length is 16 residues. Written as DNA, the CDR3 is TGTGCCAGCAGCCAGGCGGCGGGAGGAGCCAAAAACATTCAGTACTTC. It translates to CASSQAAGGAKNIQYF.

The CDR3 reads CASSQNRTSSGANVLTF. The CDR3 DNA is TGTGCCAGCTCACAGAACAGAACCTCCTCTGGGGCCAACGTCCTGACTTTC. The chain links TRBV18 to TRBJ2-6; D uncertain. Trimming left V 4 bases short and J 0 bases short, with 13 bases between. The CDR3 is 17 residues long. CDR1 is KGHSH, CDR2 LQKENI, per germline.

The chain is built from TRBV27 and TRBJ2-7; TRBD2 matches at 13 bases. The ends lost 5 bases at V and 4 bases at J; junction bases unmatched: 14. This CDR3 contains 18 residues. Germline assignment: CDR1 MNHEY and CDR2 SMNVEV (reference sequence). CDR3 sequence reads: CASSHSGTSGTIGYEQYF. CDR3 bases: TGTGCCAGCAGTCATTCCGGGACTAGCGGGACAATTGGGTACGAGCAGTACTTC.

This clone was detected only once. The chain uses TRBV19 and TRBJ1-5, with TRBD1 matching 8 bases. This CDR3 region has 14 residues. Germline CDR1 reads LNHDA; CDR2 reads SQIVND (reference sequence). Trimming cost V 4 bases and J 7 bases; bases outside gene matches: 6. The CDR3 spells CASSTGQGHQPQHF. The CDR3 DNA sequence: TGTGCCAGTAGTACCGGACAGGGTCACCAGCCCCAGCATTTT.

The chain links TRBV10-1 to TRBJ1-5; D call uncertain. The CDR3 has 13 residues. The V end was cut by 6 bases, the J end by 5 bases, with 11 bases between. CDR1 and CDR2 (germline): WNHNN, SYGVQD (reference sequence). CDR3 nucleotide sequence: TGCGCCAGCAGCGACGGGGTCGATCAGCCCCAGCATTTT. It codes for CASSDGVDQPQHF.

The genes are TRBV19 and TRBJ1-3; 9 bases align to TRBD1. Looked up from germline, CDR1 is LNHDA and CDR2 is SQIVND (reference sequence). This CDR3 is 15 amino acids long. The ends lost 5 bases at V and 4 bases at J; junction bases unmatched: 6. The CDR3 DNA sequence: TGTGCCAGTAGTCAAACAGGGGGCCCAGGAAACACCATATATTTT. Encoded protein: CASSQTGGPGNTIYF. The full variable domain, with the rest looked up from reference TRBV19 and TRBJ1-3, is DGGITQSPKYLFRKEGQNVTLSCEQNLNHDAMYWYRQDPGQGLRLIYYSQIVNDFQKGDIAEGYSVSREKKESFPLTVTSAQKNPTAFYLCASSQTGGPGNTIYFGEGSWLTVV.